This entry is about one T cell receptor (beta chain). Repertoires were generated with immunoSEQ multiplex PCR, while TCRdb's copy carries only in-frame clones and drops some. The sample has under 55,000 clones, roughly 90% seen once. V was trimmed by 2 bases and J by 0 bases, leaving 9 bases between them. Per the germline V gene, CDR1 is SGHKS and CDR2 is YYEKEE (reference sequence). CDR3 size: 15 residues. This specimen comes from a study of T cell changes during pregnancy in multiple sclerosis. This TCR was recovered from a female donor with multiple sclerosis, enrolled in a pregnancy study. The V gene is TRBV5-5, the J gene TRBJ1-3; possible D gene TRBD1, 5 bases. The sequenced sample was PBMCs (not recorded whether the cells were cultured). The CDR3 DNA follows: TGTGCCAGCAGCTTACGGGGGAGCTCTGGAAACACCATATATTTT. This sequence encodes CASSLRGSSGNTIYF.